This TCR beta chain is from a study of T-cell memory formation after mild COVID-19. Study-level results: Proof of SARS-CoV-2 specificity was absent for the second-wave clones that crested on day 37. Pre-infection memory showed some responding clones, and this suggested that cross-reactive memory joined. CD4+ bias marked clones expanding day 15 to 37, unlike balanced contracting clones.

This clonotype was found a few times. The antigen is unknown. Constant-segment primers served in 5'RACE that generated TCR alpha and TCR beta cDNA libraries bearing sample barcodes and UMIs. TCRdb independently ran MiXCR on the 5' RACE reads; one entry per CDR3 protein. The data contain 200,000 to 250,000 distinct CDR3 sequences, roughly 17% of them singletons. The CDR3 is 14 amino acids. CDR1 and CDR2 from the germline V gene are LGHNT and FRNRAP. Trimming took 7 bases from V and 4 from J; bases not matched to a gene: 6. This chain joins TRBV12-5 and TRBJ1-4; TRBD1 agrees at 7 bases. The specimen sequenced was PBMCs or a T cell subset sorted from them (not recorded which). The source of this sequence is a man aged 18 to 29 who had mild COVID-19 (a few samples of this study predate the infection). Cell type and time point are not known. The CDR3 here is CASARDSLNEKLFF. The DNA for the CDR3 is TGTGCTAGTGCTCGGGACAGCCTTAATGAAAAACTGTTTTTT.